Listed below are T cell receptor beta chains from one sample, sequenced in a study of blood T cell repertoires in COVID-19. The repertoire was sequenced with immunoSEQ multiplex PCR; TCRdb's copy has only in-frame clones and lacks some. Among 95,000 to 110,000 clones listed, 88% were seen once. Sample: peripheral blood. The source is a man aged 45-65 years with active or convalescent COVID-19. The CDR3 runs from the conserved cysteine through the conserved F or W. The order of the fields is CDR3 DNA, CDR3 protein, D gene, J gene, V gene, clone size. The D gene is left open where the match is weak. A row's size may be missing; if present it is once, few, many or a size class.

cdr3_nt: TGTGCCAGCAGCTTAGCCAGGGACAGCCGCTATGAAGCTTTCTTT
cdr3_aa: CASSLARDSRYEAFF
d_call: TRBD1
j_call: TRBJ1-1
v_call: TRBV7-8
clone_size: few

cdr3_nt: TGTGCCAGCAGCCAAGAGGACAGCTTTGGCTACACCTTC
cdr3_aa: CASSQEDSFGYTF
d_call: NA
j_call: TRBJ1-2
v_call: TRBV4-2
clone_size: NA

cdr3_nt: TGCGCCAGCAGCCGAGCTTTATTTGAGCCCCAGCATTTT
cdr3_aa: CASSRALFEPQHF
d_call: NA
j_call: TRBJ1-5
v_call: TRBV4-3
clone_size: NA

cdr3_nt: TGTGCCAGCAGCTTAGGGGGCCAGCGGGTGACCTACGAGCAGTACTTC
cdr3_aa: CASSLGGQRVTYEQYF
d_call: NA
j_call: TRBJ2-7
v_call: TRBV7-2
clone_size: NA

cdr3_nt: TGCAGCGTAACAGGGACTGGGGCCAACGTCCTGACTTTC
cdr3_aa: CSVTGTGANVLTF
d_call: NA
j_call: TRBJ2-6
v_call: TRBV29-1
clone_size: NA

cdr3_nt: TGTGCCAGCAGCCTCGGGACTAGCGGGACTACCTACAATGAGCAGTTCTTC
cdr3_aa: CASSLGTSGTTYNEQFF
d_call: TRBD2
j_call: TRBJ2-1
v_call: TRBV3-1/TRBV3-2
clone_size: NA

cdr3_nt: TGTGCCAGCAGCGTAGCAGCGGGAGCAGATACGCAGTATTTT
cdr3_aa: CASSVAAGADTQYF
d_call: TRBD2
j_call: TRBJ2-3
v_call: TRBV9
clone_size: NA

cdr3_nt: TGTGCCAGCAGCTTAGACAGGAATCAGCCCCAGCATTTT
cdr3_aa: CASSLDRNQPQHF
d_call: NA
j_call: TRBJ1-5
v_call: TRBV11-2
clone_size: NA

cdr3_nt: TGTGCCAGTAGTCCTCACAGCGGGGGCACAGATACGCAGTATTTT
cdr3_aa: CASSPHSGGTDTQYF
d_call: TRBD2
j_call: TRBJ2-3
v_call: TRBV19
clone_size: NA

cdr3_nt: TGCAGCGTTGAGGCGCGGGCCGGGCAGTACTTC
cdr3_aa: CSVEARAGQYF
d_call: NA
j_call: TRBJ2-7
v_call: TRBV29-1
clone_size: once

cdr3_nt: TGTGCCAGCTCACCAGTAGGGAGGAATGAAAAACTGTTTTTT
cdr3_aa: CASSPVGRNEKLFF
d_call: NA
j_call: TRBJ1-4
v_call: TRBV18
clone_size: NA

cdr3_nt: TGCAGTGCTAGTTCGACTAGCGGGAGAGAGACCCAGTACTTC
cdr3_aa: CSASSTSGRETQYF
d_call: TRBD2
j_call: TRBJ2-5
v_call: TRBV20-1
clone_size: NA

cdr3_nt: TGTGCCAGCAGCGTAGCATCCTCAAGCGGCCAGACCCAGTACTTC
cdr3_aa: CASSVASSSGQTQYF
d_call: NA
j_call: TRBJ2-5
v_call: TRBV11-3
clone_size: NA

cdr3_nt: TGTGCCTGGAGTCAACAGGTCAATGAGCAGTTCTTC
cdr3_aa: CAWSQQVNEQFF
d_call: NA
j_call: TRBJ2-1
v_call: TRBV30
clone_size: NA

cdr3_nt: TGTGCCTGGACCAAAACTGGCGGAATCTACGAGCAGTACTTC
cdr3_aa: CAWTKTGGIYEQYF
d_call: NA
j_call: TRBJ2-7
v_call: TRBV30
clone_size: few

cdr3_nt: TGTGCCAGCTCACCACGGACAGGGGCTGGCTACACCTTC
cdr3_aa: CASSPRTGAGYTF
d_call: TRBD1
j_call: TRBJ1-2
v_call: TRBV18
clone_size: NA

cdr3_nt: TGCGCCAGCAGCCAGGATTACAGGGTTTATGGCTACACCTTC
cdr3_aa: CASSQDYRVYGYTF
d_call: NA
j_call: TRBJ1-2
v_call: TRBV4-3
clone_size: NA

cdr3_nt: TGTGCCAGCAGCTTATCGGGACTAGCGGGAGTGACCGGGGAGCTGTTTTTT
cdr3_aa: CASSLSGLAGVTGELFF
d_call: TRBD2
j_call: TRBJ2-2
v_call: TRBV7-2
clone_size: NA

cdr3_nt: TGTGCCAGCAGCGTTTTTAGACAGGGGGGGTGTTACACTGAAGCTTTCTTT
cdr3_aa: CASSVFRQGGCYTEAFF
d_call: TRBD1
j_call: TRBJ1-1
v_call: TRBV9
clone_size: NA

cdr3_nt: TGTGCCAGCAGCTCAGGGATGGGGTGGAGTTCACCCCTCCACTTT
cdr3_aa: CASSSGMGWSSPLHF
d_call: NA
j_call: TRBJ1-6
v_call: TRBV7-8
clone_size: NA

cdr3_nt: TGCGCCAGCAGCCCCTCGGGGGGTGGAAATGAAAAACTGTTTTTT
cdr3_aa: CASSPSGGGNEKLFF
d_call: NA
j_call: TRBJ1-4
v_call: TRBV5-1
clone_size: once

cdr3_nt: TGTGCCAGCAGGTCTCACTCATCACAAGAGACCCAGTACTTC
cdr3_aa: CASRSHSSQETQYF
d_call: NA
j_call: TRBJ2-5
v_call: TRBV28
clone_size: NA

cdr3_nt: TGTGCCAGCAGCTCTGGGACAGGGAGGGCTTTCTTT
cdr3_aa: CASSSGTGRAFF
d_call: TRBD1
j_call: TRBJ1-1
v_call: TRBV7-9
clone_size: once

cdr3_nt: TGTGCCAGCAGTTCACGGGACAGGGGGTACAATGAGCAGTTCTTC
cdr3_aa: CASSSRDRGYNEQFF
d_call: TRBD1
j_call: TRBJ2-1
v_call: TRBV27
clone_size: NA

cdr3_nt: TGTGCCAGCAGGCCCCAGGGGTCAGATACGCAGTATTTT
cdr3_aa: CASRPQGSDTQYF
d_call: NA
j_call: TRBJ2-3
v_call: TRBV28
clone_size: NA

cdr3_nt: TGTGCCAGCTCACCAGAGCAGGGGGCGCAGTATGGCTACACCTTC
cdr3_aa: CASSPEQGAQYGYTF
d_call: TRBD1
j_call: TRBJ1-2
v_call: TRBV18
clone_size: few

cdr3_nt: TGTGCCACCAAGCCTAGCGGGAGGAACGAGCAGTACTTC
cdr3_aa: CATKPSGRNEQYF
d_call: TRBD2
j_call: TRBJ2-7
v_call: TRBV15
clone_size: NA

cdr3_nt: TGTGCCAGTAGTACAGGCCGGGACAGGGGGAACACTGAAGCTTTCTTT
cdr3_aa: CASSTGRDRGNTEAFF
d_call: TRBD1
j_call: TRBJ1-1
v_call: TRBV19
clone_size: NA

cdr3_nt: TGTGCCAGTATATTGACAGGCGGCTATGGCTACACCTTC
cdr3_aa: CASILTGGYGYTF
d_call: NA
j_call: TRBJ1-2
v_call: TRBV19
clone_size: NA

cdr3_nt: TGTGCCAGTAGTCGACATATTGGCCCAGTAGATAACACTGAAGCTTTCTTT
cdr3_aa: CASSRHIGPVDNTEAFF
d_call: NA
j_call: TRBJ1-1
v_call: TRBV19
clone_size: NA

cdr3_nt: TGTGCCAGCAGCTTTGGGGCCGGGAATTCACCCCTCCACTTT
cdr3_aa: CASSFGAGNSPLHF
d_call: NA
j_call: TRBJ1-6
v_call: TRBV11-2
clone_size: NA

cdr3_nt: TGCGCCAGCCGGGCCGAGGGGACTAGCGGGACTTCCTACGAGCAGTACTTC
cdr3_aa: CASRAEGTSGTSYEQYF
d_call: TRBD2
j_call: TRBJ2-7
v_call: TRBV4-3
clone_size: NA

cdr3_nt: TGTGCCAGCAAAGGCGGGAATTCACCCCTCCACTTT
cdr3_aa: CASKGGNSPLHF
d_call: NA
j_call: TRBJ1-6
v_call: TRBV6-5
clone_size: NA